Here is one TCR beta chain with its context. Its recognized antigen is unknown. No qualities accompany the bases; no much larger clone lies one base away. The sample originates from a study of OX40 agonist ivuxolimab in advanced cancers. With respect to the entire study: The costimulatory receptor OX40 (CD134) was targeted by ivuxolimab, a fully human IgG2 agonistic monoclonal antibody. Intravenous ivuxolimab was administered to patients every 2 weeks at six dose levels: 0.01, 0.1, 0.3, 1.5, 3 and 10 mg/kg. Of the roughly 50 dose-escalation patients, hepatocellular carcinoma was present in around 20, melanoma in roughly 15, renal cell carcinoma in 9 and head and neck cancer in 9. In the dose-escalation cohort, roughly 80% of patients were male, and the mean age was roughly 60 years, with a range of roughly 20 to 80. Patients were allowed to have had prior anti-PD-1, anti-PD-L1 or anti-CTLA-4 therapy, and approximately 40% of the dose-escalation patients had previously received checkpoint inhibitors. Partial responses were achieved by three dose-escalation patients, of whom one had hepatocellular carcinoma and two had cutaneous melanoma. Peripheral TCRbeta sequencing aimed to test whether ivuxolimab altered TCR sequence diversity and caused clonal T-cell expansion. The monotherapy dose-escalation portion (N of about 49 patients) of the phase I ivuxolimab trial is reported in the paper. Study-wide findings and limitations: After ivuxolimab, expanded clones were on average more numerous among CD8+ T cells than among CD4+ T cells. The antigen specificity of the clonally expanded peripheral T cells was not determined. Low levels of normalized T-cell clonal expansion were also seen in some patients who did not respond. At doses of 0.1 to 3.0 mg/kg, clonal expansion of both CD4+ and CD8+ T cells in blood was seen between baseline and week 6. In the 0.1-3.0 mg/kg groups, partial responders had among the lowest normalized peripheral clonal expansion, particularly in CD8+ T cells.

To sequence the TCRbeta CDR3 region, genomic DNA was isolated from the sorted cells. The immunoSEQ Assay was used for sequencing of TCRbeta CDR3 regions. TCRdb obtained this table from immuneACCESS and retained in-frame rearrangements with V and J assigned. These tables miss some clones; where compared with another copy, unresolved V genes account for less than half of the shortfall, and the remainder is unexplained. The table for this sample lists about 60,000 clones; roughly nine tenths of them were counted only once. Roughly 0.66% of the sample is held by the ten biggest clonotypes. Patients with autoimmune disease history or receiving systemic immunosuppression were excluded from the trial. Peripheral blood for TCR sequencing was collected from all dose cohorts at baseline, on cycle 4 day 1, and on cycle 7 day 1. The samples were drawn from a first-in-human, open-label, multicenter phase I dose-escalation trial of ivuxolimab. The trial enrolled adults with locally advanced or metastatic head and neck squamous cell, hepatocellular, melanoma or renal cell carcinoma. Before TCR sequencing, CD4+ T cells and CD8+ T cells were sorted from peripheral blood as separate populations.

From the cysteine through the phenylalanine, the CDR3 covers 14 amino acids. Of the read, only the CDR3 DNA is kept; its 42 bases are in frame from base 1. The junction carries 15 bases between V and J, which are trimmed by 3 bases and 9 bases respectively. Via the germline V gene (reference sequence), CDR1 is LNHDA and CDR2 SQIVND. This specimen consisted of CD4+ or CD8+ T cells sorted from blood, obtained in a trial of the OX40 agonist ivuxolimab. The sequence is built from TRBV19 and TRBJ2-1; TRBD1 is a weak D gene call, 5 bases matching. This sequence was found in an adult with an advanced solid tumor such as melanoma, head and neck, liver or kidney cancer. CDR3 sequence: CASSIERQPSEQFF. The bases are TGTGCCAGTAGTATTGAGAGACAGCCTAGTGAGCAGTTCTTC.